This TCR beta chain was captured in a study of regulatory dendritic cells for organ transplantation. CFSE-labeled sorted T cells met regulatory or mature dendritic cells for 5 to 6 days. CDR1 is LGHNA, CDR2 YSLEER, per germline. Trimming took off 4 bases at V and 4 bases at J, with 16 bases between the two ends. The CDR3 has 15 amino acids. Assay: immunoSEQ multiplex PCR; the TCRdb copy retains only in-frame clones and omits some. The table lists roughly 12,000 clones, 75% to 85% of them singletons. A note on this clone: Its matching antigen is unknown.

Sample: naive CD8+ T cells from blood cultured with regulatory dendritic cells. Stated subset: CD45RA+ naive T cells. The chain is built from TRBV4-3 and TRBJ2-5; maybe TRBD1 (5 bases). The source is a human donor in good health. The CDR3, as DNA: TGCGCCAGCAGCCTATCTCCAGGGTTTACAGAGACCCAGTACTTC. This encodes CASSLSPGFTETQYF.